Given below is one TCR beta chain in context. What it binds is unknown. The source of the sample is a study of cytomegalovirus exposure and HLA in healthy donors. Study-level points and caveats: The study dropped some indistinguishable V segments, TRBV6-2 and TRBV6-3 among them. The likely origin of a cluster of highly shared sequence variants was a sequencing artifact.

The primer mix had 60 Vbeta and 13 Jbeta primers. Study processing details: Later work found 80 million to 85 million unique TCR beta chains, with 9.5 million to 14 million shared. TCRdb keeps only in-frame clones here, not all; method: immunoSEQ multiplex PCR. That table supplies the V and J calls and clone size; D and trimming were determined from the DNA. Among around 120,000 clones listed, under 85% were seen once. Trimming removed 4 bases from V and 3 bases from J, with 10 bases in between. Germline V lookup: CDR1 SGHNT, CDR2 YYREEE (reference sequence). The CDR3 sequence is 13 residues long. The sequenced sample was PBMCs. The genes are TRBV5-4 and TRBJ1-1; D perhaps matches TRBD1 (6 bases). This clonotype was sampled from a human donor in good health. The CDR3 sequence is CASSHDRHTEAFF. CDR3 DNA: TGTGCCAGCAGCCACGACAGGCACACTGAAGCTTTCTTT.